One TCR beta chain is described in this entry. Trimming removed 7 bases from V and 2 bases from J, with 15 bases in between. CDR1 and CDR2 (germline): MNHNS, SASEGT. The CDR3 consists of 15 residues. A constant-region primer primed TCR beta cDNA synthesis from roughly 510 ng of total RNA. Researchers made the TCR beta libraries by running three nested multiplex PCR rounds with slightly modified ARM-PCR. For approximately 9 cycles apiece, the opening two PCR rounds ran with TRBV1-TRBV30 forward primers and a C-beta reverse primer. A single record per CDR3 protein comes from TCRdb applying MiXCR to the multiplex PCR reads. This table holds some 180,000 distinct CDR3 sequences, 60% found once. The source of the blood RNA was unsorted whole blood, and germline DNA was extracted as well. This record comes from a study of tumor-infiltrating lymphocytes in primary liver carcinoma.

The J gene is TRBJ1-5, the V gene TRBV6-1, with unresolved D. The material sequenced was peripheral blood. This clonotype originated in a man between 40 and 49 years old with primary liver carcinoma and hepatitis B virus infection. CDR3 DNA sequence: TGTGCCAGCAAAGAGATCTTTGGAGGCAATCAGCCCCAGCATTTT. It translates to CASKEIFGGNQPQHF.